This T cell receptor (beta chain) stems from a study of CD8 T cells in ankylosing spondylitis. Concerning this clonotype itself: What it recognizes is unknown.

TCRdb passed the 5' RACE reads through MiXCR, listing each CDR3 protein once. This repertoire shows 700,000 to 850,000 distinct CDR3 sequences, about an eighth found once; its top ten account for approximately 0.5%. V lost 0 bases to trimming and J lost 2 bases; unmatched junction nucleotides: 4. Germline CDR1 reads DFQATT; CDR2 reads SNEGSKA (reference sequence). This CDR3 contains 15 residues. Study outcomes and limitations: Clones linked with disease were CD8+ and fairly uncommon in the peripheral blood. Seemingly characteristic of ankylosing spondylitis blood was a TCR beta motif consisting of 7 or 8 highly homologous variants.

The sequenced sample consisted of blood, either unsorted or a sorted T cell fraction (not recorded which). V gene TRBV20-1 combines with J gene TRBJ2-7, with 10 bases lining up with TRBD1. This receptor was taken from a male donor with ankylosing spondylitis. CDR3 nucleotides: TGCAGTGCTAGAGACCCGGGACAGGGGACCTACGAGCAGTACTTC. Residues: CSARDPGQGTYEQYF.